The 22 T cell receptor beta chains below come from one sample, sequenced in a study of CD8 T cells in ankylosing spondylitis. Study conclusions and caveats: Ankylosing spondylitis blood appeared to carry a characteristic TCR beta motif of under ten highly homologous variants.

These receptors' antigens are unknown. TCRdb called the 5' RACE reads again in MiXCR, with one record for every CDR3 protein. Of about 440,000 distinct CDR3 sequences in the sample, roughly 18% are singletons; the top ten hold approximately 0.93%. The sample consisted of blood, either unsorted or a sorted T cell fraction (not recorded which). The receptors stem from a male donor with ankylosing spondylitis.

This clonotype was found a few times. This chain joins TRBV9 and TRBJ1-1; TRBD1 aligns across 8 bases. V shed 4 bases, J shed 5 bases, and the junction held 10 bases outside the gene matches. CDR3 length equals 15 residues. Germline values: CDR1 SGDLS, CDR2 YYNGEE. The CDR3 sequence: CASSPAQGAVTEAFF. The CDR3 bases are TGTGCCAGCAGCCCCGCTCAGGGGGCGGTTACTGAAGCTTTCTTT.

This clonotype turned up a few times. This chain uses TRBV15 with TRBJ2-7; no clear D. Trimming removed 3 bases at V and 2 bases at J, with 8 bases between. CDR1 is LNHNV, CDR2 YYDKDF, per germline (reference sequence). The CDR3 is made up of 13 amino acids. The DNA for the CDR3 is TGTGCCACCAGCAGGGGGTCGACCTACGAGCAGTACTTC. Translating it yields CATSRGSTYEQYF.

This clonotype has a count of ten or more. V and J are TRBV12-3 or TRBV12-4 and TRBJ2-3; tentatively, D is TRBD2 (5 bases). The CDR3 has 14 residues. Trimming removed 5 bases from V and 0 bases from J, with 9 bases in between. Here the CDR3 reads CASSRLFSTDTQYF. In DNA form, the CDR3 reads TGTGCCAGCAGTAGACTATTTAGCACAGATACGCAGTATTTT.

This clonotype has at least ten counts. V usage is TRBV5-1 and J usage is TRBJ1-1; no definite D call. The CDR3 loop spans 13 amino acids. The germline CDR1 and CDR2 sequences are SGHRS and YFSETQ. The germline V and J ends were trimmed by 3 bases and 1 base, with 7 bases remaining between them. In DNA, the CDR3 is TGCGCCAGCAGCTGGCGGGCGAACACTGAAGCTTTCTTT. Residues: CASSWRANTEAFF.

This chain joins TRBV30 and TRBJ2-3, with 16 positions matching TRBD2. Germline V lookup: CDR1 GTSNPN, CDR2 SVGIG (reference sequence). CDR3 length: 19 amino acids. V shed 1 base and J 3 bases; nucleotides not matched to a gene: 10. The CDR3 DNA is TGTGCCTGGAGTGGGGGACTAGCGGGAGGGCCGTTAATGACAGATACGCAGTATTTT. It is translated as CAWSGGLAGGPLMTDTQYF.

This clonotype showed up many times. This sequence joins TRBV20-1 and TRBJ1-1; D gene unclear. Germline V gives CDR1 DFQATT, CDR2 SNEGSKA (reference sequence). The CDR3 contains 11 residues. V dropped 6 bases and J dropped 10 bases, with 15 bases sitting between them. CDR3 protein: CSAVFSYLAFF. CDR3 DNA: TGCAGTGCAGTCTTTTCCTATTTAGCTTTCTTT.

The chain carries TRBV6-1 and TRBJ2-1; D not resolved. This CDR3 has 14 amino acids. Germline V gene lookup returns CDR1 MNHNS and CDR2 SASEGT. V lost 4 bases, J lost 8 bases, and 15 bases lay in between. The DNA for the CDR3 is TGTGCCAGCAGTGTGTTCAGAGGAATCGATGAGCAGTTCTTC. This codes for CASSVFRGIDEQFF.

This clonotype came up a few times. The chain has TRBV4-2 and TRBJ2-3; D perhaps matches TRBD2 (5 bases). Germline V gives CDR1 LGHNA, CDR2 YNFKEQ. V was shortened by 0 bases and J by 0 bases, with 13 bases between the two germline ends. The CDR3 is made up of 17 amino acids. The CDR3: CASSQEWTSASTDTQYF. DNA for the CDR3: TGTGCCAGCAGCCAAGAATGGACTTCGGCTAGCACAGATACGCAGTATTTT.

CDR3 sequence (DNA): TGTGCCAGCAGCGCCCCGGGCACAGCGAACACCGGGGAGCTGTTTTTT. Residues: CASSAPGTANTGELFF. This rearrangement joins TRBV7-9 to TRBJ2-2; D remains ambiguous. The CDR3 totals 16 residues. In germline, CDR1 is SEHNR, CDR2 FQNEAQ (reference sequence). Between the trimmed V and J ends, which lost 5 bases and 0 bases, there was a span of 13 bases.

A few counts support this clonotype. The V call is TRBV5-1, the J call TRBJ1-1; 7 bases align to TRBD1. V lost 3 bases to trimming and J lost 11 bases; unmatched junction nucleotides: 10. The germline V gene encodes CDR1 SGHRS and CDR2 YFSETQ. The CDR3 extends over 13 amino acids. CDR3 in DNA: TGCGCCAGCAGCTGGGACAGACCCCAAGGGGCTTTCTTT. The encoded protein is CASSWDRPQGAFF.

The chain is built from TRBV12-3 or TRBV12-4 and TRBJ1-2; TRBD1 aligns across 8 bases. This CDR3 region has 15 residues. V was pared by 4 bases and J by 7 bases, with 11 bases of the junction left unmatched. Here the CDR3 DNA reads TGTGCCAGCAGTTCTCAGGGGGCCCCTCTCTCTGGCTACACCTTC. Its translation is CASSSQGAPLSGYTF.

This chain connects TRBV11-2 to TRBJ2-7; D ambiguous. Germline V gene sequence: CDR1 SGHAT, CDR2 FQNNGV. The length of the CDR3 is 14 residues. The germline V and J ends were trimmed by 5 bases and 0 bases, with 11 bases remaining between them. The CDR3 protein is CASSPSLSSYEQYF. The CDR3 DNA sequence: TGTGCCAGCAGCCCAAGTCTTAGCTCCTACGAGCAGTACTTC. Full variable domain (remainder filled in from reference TRBV11-2 and TRBJ2-7): EAGVAQSPRYKIIEKRQSVAFWCNPISGHATLYWYQQILGQGPKLLIQFQNNGVVDDSQLPKDRFSAERLKGVDSTLKIQPAKLEDSAVYLCASSPSLSSYEQYFGPGTRLTVT.

The gene calls are TRBV19 and TRBJ1-5; 7 nucleotides agree with TRBD1. CDR1 LNHDA and CDR2 SQIVND come from the germline V gene (reference sequence). The CDR3 length is 19 residues. The V and J ends lost 5 bases and 0 bases, in that order; junction bases with no gene match: 16. The CDR3 region is CASSAREGQSFYSNQPQHF. CDR3 nucleotides: TGTGCCAGTAGTGCGCGCGAGGGACAGTCATTCTATAGCAATCAGCCCCAGCATTTT.

The rearrangement links TRBV18 to TRBJ1-1, with 7 bases that match TRBD1. Germline CDR1 and CDR2: KGHSH and LQKENI. CDR3 length: 15 residues. The V segment lost 2 bases and the J segment 1 base; nucleotides outside the gene matches: 4. CDR3 region: CASSPWDSPNTEAFF. The CDR3 bases are TGTGCCAGCTCACCATGGGACAGTCCGAACACTGAAGCTTTCTTT.

The rearrangement links TRBV10-3 to TRBJ2-3; 8 nucleotides match TRBD1. The V segment lost 10 bases and the J segment 6 bases; nucleotides outside the gene matches: 9. The length of the CDR3 is 13 residues. Germline assignment: CDR1 ENHRY and CDR2 SYGVKD. CDR3 amino acids: CATGGGAGDTQYF. As DNA, the CDR3 is TGTGCCACAGGGGGCGGGGCCGGGGATACGCAGTATTTT.

This chain uses TRBV9 with TRBJ1-4; 10 bases align to TRBD1. Unmatched junction bases numbered 7, after V lost 4 bases and J lost 7 bases. The germline CDR1 and CDR2 sequences are SGDLS and YYNGEE. The CDR3 runs 15 residues. The CDR3 sequence: CASSPAGQGREKLFF. CDR3 DNA sequence: TGTGCCAGCAGCCCCGCGGGACAGGGGCGTGAAAAACTGTTTTTT.

J is TRBJ1-3 and V is TRBV6-5; D not resolved. Trimming pared 0 bases from V and 0 bases from J, leaving 9 bases between. In germline, CDR1 is MNHEY, CDR2 SVGAGI. CDR3 size: 16 residues. The CDR3 region has the DNA TGTGCCAGCAGTTACTCGGTCCGATACTCTGGAAACACCATATATTTT. This encodes CASSYSVRYSGNTIYF.

The chain uses TRBV5-1 and TRBJ2-1; D not certain. The CDR3 length is 15 residues. The germline CDR1 and CDR2 sequences are SGHRS and YFSETQ. V was cut by 0 bases and J by 6 bases, with 13 bases left in between. Written as DNA, the CDR3 is TGCGCCAGCAGCTTGGCCGGCGTTCGGGTCAATGAGCAGTTCTTC. This translates into CASSLAGVRVNEQFF.

This clonotype has more than one count but fewer than ten. This sequence joins TRBV20-1 and TRBJ2-5; D could derive from TRBD1 or TRBD2 (6 bases each). V shed 3 bases and J shed 4 bases, with 18 bases lying between them. The CDR3 contains 15 residues. Germline V gene lookup returns CDR1 DFQATT and CDR2 SNEGSKA (reference sequence). CDR3 DNA sequence: TGCAGTGCTAGGGGGGGCACGGGGCGGGCAGAGACCCAGTACTTC. Its translation: CSARGGTGRAETQYF.

V is TRBV12-3 or TRBV12-4 and J is TRBJ1-5, with D unresolved. CDR3 length equals 13 residues. Trimming pared 7 bases from V and 6 bases from J, leaving 13 bases between. The DNA of the CDR3 is TGTGCCAGCAACTCGGACCCGTCTCAGCCCCAGCATTTT. Its protein is CASNSDPSQPQHF.

The rearrangement joins TRBV11-1 to TRBJ2-1, with 12 nucleotides matching TRBD2. This CDR3 comprises 19 residues. Germline assignment: CDR1 SGHAT and CDR2 FQDESV (reference sequence). V was pared by 5 bases and J by 0 bases, with 11 bases of the junction left unmatched. In DNA, the CDR3 is TGTGCCAGCAGCGGTTTTACTAGCGGGGGGACTAGCTCCTACAATGAGCAGTTCTTC. It yields the protein CASSGFTSGGTSSYNEQFF.

In its sample, this clonotype was seen a few times. The chain has TRBV20-1 and TRBJ2-6; unclear D gene. The CDR3 runs 13 residues. Germline assignment: CDR1 DFQATT and CDR2 SNEGSKA (reference sequence). V shed 2 bases and J shed 0 bases, with 2 bases lying between them. The CDR3 protein is CSARYSGANVLTF. DNA for the CDR3: TGCAGTGCTAGATACTCTGGGGCCAACGTCCTGACTTTC.